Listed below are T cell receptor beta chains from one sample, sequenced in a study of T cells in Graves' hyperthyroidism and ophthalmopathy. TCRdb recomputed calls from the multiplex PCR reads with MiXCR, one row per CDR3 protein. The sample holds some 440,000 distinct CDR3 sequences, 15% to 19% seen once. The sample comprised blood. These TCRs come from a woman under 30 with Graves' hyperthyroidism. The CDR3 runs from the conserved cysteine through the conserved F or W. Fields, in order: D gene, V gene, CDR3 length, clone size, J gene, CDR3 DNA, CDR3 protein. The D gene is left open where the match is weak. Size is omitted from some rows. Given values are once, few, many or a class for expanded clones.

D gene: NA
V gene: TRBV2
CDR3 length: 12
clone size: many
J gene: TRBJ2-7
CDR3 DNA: TGTGCCAGCAGGGCAGACAGCTACGAGCAGTACTTC
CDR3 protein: CASRADSYEQYF

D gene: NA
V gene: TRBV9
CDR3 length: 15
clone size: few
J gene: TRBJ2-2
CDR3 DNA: TGTGCCAGCAGCCCCGGACAGCTAGCCACCGGGGAGCTGTTTTTT
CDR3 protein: CASSPGQLATGELFF

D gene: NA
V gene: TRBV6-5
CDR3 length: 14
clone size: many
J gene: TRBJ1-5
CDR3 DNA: TGTGCCAGCAGTTACAGGGGGGGAGAACAGCCCCAGCATTTT
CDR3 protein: CASSYRGGEQPQHF

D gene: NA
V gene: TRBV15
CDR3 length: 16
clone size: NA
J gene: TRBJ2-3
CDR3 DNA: TGTGCCACCAGCAGGGGACTGGTACAGGGCACAGATACGCAGTATTTT
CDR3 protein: CATSRGLVQGTDTQYF

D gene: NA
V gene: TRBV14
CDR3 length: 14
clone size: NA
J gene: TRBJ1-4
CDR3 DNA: TGTGCCAGCAGTCCCGGGACATTCAATGAAAAACTGTTTTTT
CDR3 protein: CASSPGTFNEKLFF

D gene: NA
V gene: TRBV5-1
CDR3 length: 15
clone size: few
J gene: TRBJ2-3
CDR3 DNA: TGCGCCAGCAGCCTGGGTACGGTCGGCACAGATACGCAGTATTTT
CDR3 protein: CASSLGTVGTDTQYF

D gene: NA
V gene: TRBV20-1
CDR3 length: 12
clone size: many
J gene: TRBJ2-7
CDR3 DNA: TGCAGTGCTCGGACGGCTGCCCACGAGCAGTACTTC
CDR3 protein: CSARTAAHEQYF

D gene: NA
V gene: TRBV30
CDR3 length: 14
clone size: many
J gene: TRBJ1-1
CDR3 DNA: TGTGCCTGGAGTGTTGGGCAGCCGAACACTGAAGCTTTCTTT
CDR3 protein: CAWSVGQPNTEAFF

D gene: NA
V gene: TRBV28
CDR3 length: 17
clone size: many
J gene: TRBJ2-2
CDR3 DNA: TGTGCCAGCAGTTCTCCGGTAGCGCCCCGCCGAACCGGGGAGCTGTTTTTT
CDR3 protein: CASSSPVAPRRTGELFF

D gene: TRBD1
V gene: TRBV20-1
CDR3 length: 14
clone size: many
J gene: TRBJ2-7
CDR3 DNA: TGCAGTACCACAAACCGGGACAGACCCTACGAGCAGTACTTC
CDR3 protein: CSTTNRDRPYEQYF

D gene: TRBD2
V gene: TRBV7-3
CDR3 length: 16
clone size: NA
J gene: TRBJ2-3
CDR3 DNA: TGTGCCAGCAGCCGTGGGCGGGGGGGCGGTTCAGATACGCAGTATTTT
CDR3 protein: CASSRGRGGGSDTQYF

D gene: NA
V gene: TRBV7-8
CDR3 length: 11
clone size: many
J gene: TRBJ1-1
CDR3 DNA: TGTGCCAGCAGCCCCGCCTCTGAAGCTTTCTTT
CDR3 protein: CASSPASEAFF